Below are 32 T cell receptor beta chains sequenced from a single sample in a study of T cell repertoires in cytomegalovirus infection. One entry per CDR3 protein results from TCRdb running MiXCR on the reads. The sample lists 310,000 or so distinct CDR3 sequences; roughly 15% were seen once. Sequencing was performed on PBMCs. The source of these receptors is a human donor in good health (CMV status not recorded). Some clones in this sample may be carry-over from other donors' samples.

This clonotype was seen repeatedly, ten times or more. The rearrangement joins TRBV7-2 to TRBJ2-3; 12 bases agree with TRBD2. Trimming removed 0 bases from V and 4 bases from J; junction bases left unmatched: 5. Per germline, CDR1 SGHTA and CDR2 FQGNSA. CDR3 length: 17 residues. CDR3 sequence (DNA): TGTGCCAGCAGCTTAGCATCGACTAGCGGGGGATCAGATACGCAGTATTTT. This encodes CASSLASTSGGSDTQYF.

This clonotype was seen only once. Relative to the germline gene, one junction end is altered; a read error may explain this. The chain uses TRBV6-2 or TRBV6-3 and TRBJ2-2; possible D gene TRBD1, 6 bases. CDR3 size: 15 residues. The germline V gene encodes CDR1 MNHEY and CDR2 SVGEGT. CDR3 amino acids: CASNQGSDHTGEMFF. CDR3 bases: TGTGCCAGCAATCAGGGGTCCGACCACACCGGGGAGATGTTTTTT.

This clonotype was counted between two and nine times. V gene TRBV4-1 combines with J gene TRBJ2-3; TRBD1 aligns across 8 bases. Germline V gene data show CDR1 as MGHRA and CDR2 as YSYEKL. J was trimmed by 8 bases and V by 0 bases; bases with no gene match: 10. The CDR3 has 16 amino acids. The CDR3 is CASSQEGRGLGSTQYF. The CDR3 DNA sequence: TGCGCCAGCAGCCAAGAGGGCAGGGGGCTGGGATCTACGCAGTATTTT.

Points on this clonotype: A much larger clone is a single base away; this may be a read error. This chain connects TRBV10-3 to TRBJ2-6; a possible D gene is TRBD1 (5 bases). Germline values: CDR1 ENHRY, CDR2 SYGVKD. The CDR3 is made up of 14 amino acids. Here the CDR3 DNA reads TGTGCCATCAGTGACAGCTCTGGGGCCAACGTCATGACTTTC. This translates into CAISDSSGANVMTF.

The J gene is TRBJ2-5, the V gene TRBV7-9, with 11 bases aligning to TRBD1. This CDR3 region has 15 residues. CDR1 is SEHNR, CDR2 FQNEAQ, per germline (reference sequence). Trimming at V came to 4 bases and at J to 5 bases, leaving 6 bases not matched to a gene. For the CDR3, the DNA is TGTGCCAGCAGCTATGGACAGGGGGCCCTTGAGACCCAGTACTTC. It encodes CASSYGQGALETQYF.

V usage is TRBV20-1 and J usage is TRBJ2-7; TRBD1 agrees at 9 bases. Germline loops: CDR1 DFQATT, CDR2 SNEGSKA (reference sequence). This CDR3 has 15 residues. Germline trimming cut 3 bases from V and 5 bases from J; bases unmatched to any gene: 11. The CDR3 sequence is CSASLAGTGYDEQYF. The CDR3 region has the DNA TGCAGTGCTAGTCTCGCCGGGACAGGGTATGACGAGCAGTACTTC.

In this sample, this clonotype turned up many times. The V call is TRBV4-1, the J call TRBJ1-1, with D possibly TRBD1 on 5 matching bases. In germline, CDR1 is MGHRA, CDR2 YSYEKL. The CDR3 is 16 amino acids. V was shortened by 2 bases and J by 2 bases, with 15 bases between the two germline ends. DNA for the CDR3: TGCGCCAGCAGCCAAATCCTCAGGGTCCCCAACACTGAAGCTTTCTTT. Amino acids: CASSQILRVPNTEAFF.

This clonotype was picked up a small number of times. This rearrangement joins TRBV2 to TRBJ1-5; 7 positions agree with TRBD1. J gave up 2 bases and V 5 bases, and 15 bases lay outside the gene matches. The CDR3 contains 18 residues. Germline V gene sequence: CDR1 SNHLY, CDR2 FYNNEI. The CDR3 DNA is TGTGCCAGCAGTTCTTTCGAATTGACAGGGAGAGGCAATCAGCCCCAGCATTTT. It translates to CASSSFELTGRGNQPQHF.

Many counts were recorded for this clonotype. This sequence joins TRBV7-8 and TRBJ2-3; no clear D gene. The CDR3 is made up of 12 amino acids. With 5 bases removed from V and 6 bases from J, the gap between germline ends came to 9 bases. CDR1 and CDR2 from the germline V gene are SGHVS and FQNEAQ. The CDR3 protein is CASSKIMDTQYF. The CDR3 bases are TGTGCCAGCAGCAAGATTATGGATACGCAGTATTTT.

The rearrangement uses TRBV10-3 and TRBJ2-7, with 10 bases fitting TRBD1. Germline assignment: CDR1 ENHRY and CDR2 SYGVKD. The CDR3 has 14 amino acids. The V segment lost 7 bases and the J segment 5 bases; nucleotides outside the gene matches: 8. This CDR3 is CAIIQPGQGHEQYF. The DNA for the CDR3 is TGTGCCATCATCCAACCGGGACAGGGGCACGAGCAGTACTTC.

A few counts support this clonotype. This chain links TRBV28 with TRBJ1-2; 9 bases fit TRBD1. This CDR3 is 15 amino acids long. V lost 4 bases, J lost 3 bases, and 6 bases stayed unmatched. Germline CDR1 is MDHEN and CDR2 is SYDVKM. The chain's CDR3 is CASSSGQGPYYGYTF. The CDR3 DNA reads as TGTGCCAGCAGTTCCGGACAGGGGCCCTACTATGGCTACACCTTC.

In its sample, this clonotype was seen a few times. The chain uses TRBV29-1 and TRBJ2-3; 9 nucleotides line up with TRBD2. Germline values: CDR1 SQVTM, CDR2 ANQGSEA. The J segment lost 1 base and the V segment lost 2 bases, leaving 4 bases of the junction unmatched. There are 15 residues in the CDR3. The CDR3 region is CSVEWRGGGTDTQYF. CDR3 nucleotide sequence: TGCAGCGTTGAATGGCGCGGGGGGGGCACAGATACGCAGTATTTT.

The CDR3 bases are TGTGCCAGCAGTACAAGACAGGGGGTTGTGAACAATGAGCAGTTCTTC. This gives the protein CASSTRQGVVNNEQFF. The chain uses TRBV6-6 and TRBJ2-1; 9 positions agree with TRBD1. Germline V gene data show CDR1 as MNHNY and CDR2 as SVGAGI (reference sequence). This CDR3 has 16 amino acids. V gave up 5 bases and J gave up 5 bases; unmatched junction bases: 10.

V and J are TRBV6-1 and TRBJ2-1, with D perhaps matching TRBD2 (6 bases). This CDR3 has 15 amino acids. CDR1 and CDR2 (germline): MNHNS, SASEGT. V was cut by 5 bases and J by 5 bases, with 16 bases left in between. CDR3 sequence: CASSLGYGGNNEQFF. DNA for the CDR3: TGTGCCAGCAGTTTAGGCTACGGGGGAAACAATGAGCAGTTCTTC.

This clonotype was picked up a small number of times. The chain uses TRBV9 and TRBJ2-3, with 10 bases fitting TRBD2. Germline CDR1 SGDLS, CDR2 YYNGEE. The ends lost 3 bases at V and 0 bases at J; junction bases unmatched: 4. The CDR3 contains 16 residues. The CDR3, as DNA: TGTGCCAGCAGCGCGGGGACTAGCGCAAGCACAGATACGCAGTATTTT. Its translation is CASSAGTSASTDTQYF.

This clonotype was detected many times. The rearrangement joins TRBV7-9 to TRBJ2-5; a weak D match, TRBD2 (7 bases). Germline values: CDR1 SEHNR, CDR2 FQNEAQ (reference sequence). V was shortened by 1 base and J by 4 bases, with 16 bases between the two germline ends. The CDR3 has 16 amino acids. CDR3: CASSLVTRGGGETQYF. In DNA, the CDR3 is TGTGCCAGCAGCTTAGTAACTCGCGGGGGCGGAGAGACCCAGTACTTC.

In DNA form, the CDR3 reads TGTGCCAGCTCACCGGGACTAGCGGGGGCTAACTCCTACGAGCAGTACTTC. Translation gives CASSPGLAGANSYEQYF. The chain recombines TRBV18 with TRBJ2-7, with 14 bases that match TRBD2. This CDR3 comprises 17 residues. The V gene's germline CDR1 is KGHSH and CDR2 LQKENI. The V segment lost 3 bases and the J segment 0 bases; nucleotides outside the gene matches: 4. Using reference TRBV18 and TRBJ2-7 for the parts outside the CDR3, the full variable domain is NAGVMQNPRHLVRRRGQEARLRCSPMKGHSHVYWYRQLPEEGLKFMVYLQKENIIDESGMPKERFSAEFPKEGPSILRIQQVVRGDSAAYFCASSPGLAGANSYEQYFGPGTRLTVT.

Many counts were recorded for this clonotype. The rearrangement uses TRBV6-1 and TRBJ1-5; the D gene is possibly TRBD1 (6 bases). There are 15 residues in the CDR3. Trimming removed 4 bases from V and 2 bases from J, with 12 bases in between. CDR1 and CDR2 from the germline V gene are MNHNS and SASEGT. The CDR3 loop is CASSGQQGGNQPQHF. The DNA of the CDR3 is TGTGCCAGCAGTGGACAACAGGGAGGCAATCAGCCCCAGCATTTT.

The rearrangement links TRBV4-1 to TRBJ2-7; weak D call: TRBD1 (6 bases). Germline-derived CDR1 and CDR2 are MGHRA and YSYEKL. The V gene lost 4 bases and the J gene lost 2 bases, with 18 bases spanning the gap. The CDR3 has 16 amino acids. CDR3 sequence reads: CASSRGQTGQTYEQYF. CDR3 DNA: TGCGCCAGCAGCCGTGGCCAGACAGGCCAAACCTACGAGCAGTACTTC.

V gene TRBV6-5 combines with J gene TRBJ2-3; no definite D call. The CDR3 contains 16 residues. Between the trimmed V and J ends, which lost 0 bases and 2 bases, there was a span of 12 bases. CDR1 MNHEY and CDR2 SVGAGI come from the germline V gene. The CDR3 loop is CASSYSGQISTDTQYF. The CDR3 region has the DNA TGTGCCAGCAGTTACTCAGGGCAGATCTCCACAGATACGCAGTATTTT.

The V gene is TRBV10-3, the J gene TRBJ2-7; 7 bases are shared with TRBD1. The J segment lost 1 base and the V segment lost 4 bases, leaving 7 bases of the junction unmatched. CDR3 length equals 15 residues. Germline CDR1 ENHRY, CDR2 SYGVKD. CDR3 coding DNA: TGTGCCATCAGTGGGAGACAGGGATCTTCCTACGAGCAGTACTTC. Its translation: CAISGRQGSSYEQYF.

This clonotype was seen a few times. One junction end does not reproduce the germline sequence, and a read error may be involved. The V gene is TRBV9, the J gene TRBJ1-2; D perhaps matches TRBD1 (6 bases). Per germline, CDR1 SGDLS and CDR2 YYNGEE. This CDR3 is built from 12 residues. This CDR3 reads CASSVGEQGASF. CDR3 in DNA: TGTGCCAGCAGCGTCGGAGAACAGGGTGCAAGCTTC.

In its sample, this clonotype was seen a few times. The chain uses TRBV7-9 and TRBJ1-3; no reliable D call. Between the trimmed V and J ends, which lost 1 base and 2 bases, there was a span of 9 bases. CDR1 is SEHNR, CDR2 FQNEAQ, per germline (reference sequence). The CDR3 consists of 15 residues. CDR3 in amino acids: CASSLGREAGNTIYF. The CDR3 nucleotides are TGTGCCAGCAGCTTAGGGAGGGAGGCTGGAAACACCATATATTTT. Full variable domain (missing parts from reference TRBV7-9 and TRBJ1-3): DTGVSQNPRHKITKRGQNVTFRCDPISEHNRLYWYRQTLGQGPEFLTYFQNEAQLEKSRLLSDRFSAERPKGSFSTLEIQRTEQGDSAMYLCASSLGREAGNTIYFGEGSWLTVV.

The CDR3 nucleotides are TGTGCCAGTAGTGCGGTTTGGACAGGGGTCACAGATACGCAGTATTTT. Its translation is CASSAVWTGVTDTQYF. The chain combines TRBV19 with TRBJ2-3; 9 nucleotides align to TRBD1. V lost 5 bases and J lost 2; bases outside the gene matches: 8. Per germline, CDR1 LNHDA and CDR2 SQIVND (reference sequence). This CDR3 comprises 16 residues.

In its sample, this clonotype was seen a few times. This chain links TRBV27 with TRBJ1-4, with D perhaps matching TRBD1 (5 bases). The CDR3 is 16 amino acids. Germline lookup yields CDR1 MNHEY and CDR2 SMNVEV (reference sequence). The ends were cut back, 5 bases at V and 0 bases at J, with 13 bases in the middle. The CDR3 nucleotides read TGTGCCAGCAGTCACAAAAGACAGACAACTAATGAAAAACTGTTTTTT. Translation: CASSHKRQTTNEKLFF. The full variable domain, its missing parts supplied by reference TRBV27 and TRBJ1-4, is EAQVTQNPRYLITVTGKKLTVTCSQNMNHEYMSWYRQDPGLGLRQIYYSMNVEVTDKGDVPEGYKVSRKEKRNFPLILESPSPNQTSLYFCASSHKRQTTNEKLFFGSGTQLSVL.

This clonotype was detected only a few times. The rearrangement joins TRBV29-1 to TRBJ2-3; D possibly uses TRBD1 or TRBD2 (5 bases each). With 2 bases removed from V and 4 bases from J, the gap between germline ends came to 13 bases. Germline CDR1 and CDR2: SQVTM and ANQGSEA. This CDR3 spans 14 amino acids. Here the CDR3 DNA reads TGCAGCGTTGAACCTACTGTGGGGGCAGATACGCAGTATTTT. Protein sequence: CSVEPTVGADTQYF.

This clonotype was detected only a few times. The chain is built from TRBV2 and TRBJ2-3, with TRBD2 matching over 7 bases. This CDR3 contains 16 residues. With 1 base clipped from V and 6 bases from J, the junction kept 10 bases outside the gene matches. Germline lookup yields CDR1 SNHLY and CDR2 FYNNEI. The DNA for the CDR3 is TGTGCCAGCAGTGAAGGGGCTAGCGGTGGGCCCGATACGCAGTATTTT. Protein: CASSEGASGGPDTQYF. Full variable domain (rest looked up from reference TRBV2 and TRBJ2-3): EPEVTQTPSHQVTQMGQEVILRCVPISNHLYFYWYRQILGQKVEFLVSFYNNEISEKSEIFDDQFSVERPDGSNFTLKIRSTKLEDSAMYFCASSEGASGGPDTQYFGPGTRLTVL.

The rearrangement links TRBV20-1 to TRBJ1-5; D is unclear. V lost 0 bases and J lost 2, with 14 bases in between. Looked up from germline, CDR1 is DFQATT and CDR2 is SNEGSKA (reference sequence). The CDR3 runs to 16 residues. The CDR3 here is CSARDPRGAGNQPQHF. The CDR3, as DNA: TGCAGTGCTAGAGATCCACGAGGCGCGGGCAATCAGCCCCAGCATTTT.

There are many counts of this clonotype. CDR3 protein: CASSSWEGPYNEQFF. CDR3 coding DNA: TGTGCCAGCAGCTCTTGGGAGGGACCCTACAATGAGCAGTTCTTC. This chain links TRBV7-2 with TRBJ2-1; 7 bases align to TRBD2. Germline V lookup: CDR1 SGHTA, CDR2 FQGNSA. The junction had 5 bases not matched to a gene; V was cut back by 4 bases and J by 2 bases. This CDR3 spans 15 amino acids.

The V gene is TRBV12-3 or TRBV12-4, the J gene TRBJ2-2; 8 bases map to TRBD2. V lost 6 bases to trimming and J lost 4 bases; unmatched junction nucleotides: 10. CDR3 size: 16 residues. The CDR3 sequence is CASRAGGGGVTGELFF. In nucleotides, the CDR3 is TGTGCCAGCAGGGCGGGAGGAGGTGGCGTCACCGGGGAGCTGTTTTTT.

This clonotype came up many times. V gene TRBV7-2 combines with J gene TRBJ2-6; 7 bases fit TRBD1. Germline CDR1 is SGHTA and CDR2 is FQGNSA. Trimming cost V 3 bases and J 8 bases; bases outside gene matches: 13. CDR3 length: 17 residues. As DNA, the CDR3 is TGTGCCAGCAGCTTTACAGGGGCCGCCGCCTCTTCCAACGTCCTGACTTTC. Translating it yields CASSFTGAAASSNVLTF.

This clonotype was picked up many times. The genes are TRBV7-8 and TRBJ1-1, with D hard to call. The germline V and J ends were trimmed by 2 bases and 0 bases, with 7 bases remaining between them. In germline, CDR1 is SGHVS, CDR2 FQNEAQ. This CDR3 has 14 residues. CDR3 protein: CASSLRVMNTEAFF. As DNA, the CDR3 is TGTGCCAGCAGCTTACGAGTGATGAACACTGAAGCTTTCTTT.